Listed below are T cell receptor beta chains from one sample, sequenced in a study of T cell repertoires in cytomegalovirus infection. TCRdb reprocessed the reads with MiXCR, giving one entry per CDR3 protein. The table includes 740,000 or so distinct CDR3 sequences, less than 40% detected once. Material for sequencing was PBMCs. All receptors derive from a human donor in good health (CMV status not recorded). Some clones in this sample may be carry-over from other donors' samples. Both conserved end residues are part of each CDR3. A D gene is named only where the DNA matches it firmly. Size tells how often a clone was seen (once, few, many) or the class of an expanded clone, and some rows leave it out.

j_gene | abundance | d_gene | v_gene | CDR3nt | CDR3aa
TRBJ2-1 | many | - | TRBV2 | TGTGCCAGGGAGCCCCCTTCCACTGAGCAGTTCTTC | CAREPPSTEQFF
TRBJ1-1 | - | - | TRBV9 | TGTGCCAGCAGCTCCGAACACGGGAGCACTGAAGCTTTCTTT | CASSSEHGSTEAFF
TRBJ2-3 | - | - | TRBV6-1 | TGTGCCAGCATCCGGGGGACAGTCTACACAGATACGCAGTATTTT | CASIRGTVYTDTQYF
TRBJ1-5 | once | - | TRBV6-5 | TGTGCCAGCAGTAGTATTTTGGAGGCGGGAAGCAATCAGCCCCAGCATTTT | CASSSILEAGSNQPQHF
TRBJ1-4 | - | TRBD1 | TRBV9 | TGTGCCAGCAGCCCGACAGGGACTAATGAAAAACTGTTTTTT | CASSPTGTNEKLFF
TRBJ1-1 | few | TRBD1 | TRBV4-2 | TGTGCCAGCAGCCAATCCGACAGGGGAGAGGCTTTCTTT | CASSQSDRGEAFF
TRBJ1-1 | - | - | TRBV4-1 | TGCGCCAGCAGCCAAGAACAGGGCACTGAAGCTTTCTTT | CASSQEQGTEAFF
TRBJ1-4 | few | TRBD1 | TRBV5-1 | TGCGCCAGCAGCCTCGGACAGGGCGGCACTAATGAAAAACTGTTTTTT | CASSLGQGGTNEKLFF
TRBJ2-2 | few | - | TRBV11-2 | TGTGCCAGCAGCTTAGTAATGGCGAACACCGGGGAGCTGTTTTTT | CASSLVMANTGELFF
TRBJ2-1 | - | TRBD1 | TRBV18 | TGTGCCAGCTCACCTCTAGGGACAGCAAACAATGAGCAGTTCTTC | CASSPLGTANNEQFF
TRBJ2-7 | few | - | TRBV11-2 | TGTGCCAGCAGCTCGGACCCGGGGGTAAACTACGAGCAGTACTTC | CASSSDPGVNYEQYF
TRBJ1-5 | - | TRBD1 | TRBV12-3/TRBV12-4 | TGTGCCAGCAGCCTGAATGGACAGGGGGCGGCAAATCAGCCCCAGCATTTT | CASSLNGQGAANQPQHF
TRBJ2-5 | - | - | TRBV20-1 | TGCAGTGCTAGTGACCGGGGGAGGCAAGAGACCCAGTACTTC | CSASDRGRQETQYF
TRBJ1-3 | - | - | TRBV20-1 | TGCAGTGCTAGAGTGTACAACTCTGGAAACACCATATATTTT | CSARVYNSGNTIYF
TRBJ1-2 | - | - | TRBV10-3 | TGTGCCATCAGTGAGTCACGGGAGCACTATGGCTACACCTTC | CAISESREHYGYTF
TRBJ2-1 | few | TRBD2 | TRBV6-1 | TGTGCCAGCAGGCGTAGCGGGAGTAGCGATGAGCAGTTCTTC | CASRRSGSSDEQFF
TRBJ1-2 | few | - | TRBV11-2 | TGTGCCAGCAGCTCCATTTCTCGCGCTTTCCGCTATGGCTACACCTTC | CASSSISRAFRYGYTF
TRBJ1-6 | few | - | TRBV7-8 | TGTGCCAGCAGCCAGAATTCCAGGGAACCCCTCCACTTT | CASSQNSREPLHF
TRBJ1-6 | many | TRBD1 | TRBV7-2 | TGTGCCAGCAGCTCGGGACAGGGGAATTCACCCCTCCACTTT | CASSSGQGNSPLHF
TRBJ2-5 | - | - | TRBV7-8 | TGTGCCAGCAGCTGGGCAATAGAGACCCAGTACTTC | CASSWAIETQYF